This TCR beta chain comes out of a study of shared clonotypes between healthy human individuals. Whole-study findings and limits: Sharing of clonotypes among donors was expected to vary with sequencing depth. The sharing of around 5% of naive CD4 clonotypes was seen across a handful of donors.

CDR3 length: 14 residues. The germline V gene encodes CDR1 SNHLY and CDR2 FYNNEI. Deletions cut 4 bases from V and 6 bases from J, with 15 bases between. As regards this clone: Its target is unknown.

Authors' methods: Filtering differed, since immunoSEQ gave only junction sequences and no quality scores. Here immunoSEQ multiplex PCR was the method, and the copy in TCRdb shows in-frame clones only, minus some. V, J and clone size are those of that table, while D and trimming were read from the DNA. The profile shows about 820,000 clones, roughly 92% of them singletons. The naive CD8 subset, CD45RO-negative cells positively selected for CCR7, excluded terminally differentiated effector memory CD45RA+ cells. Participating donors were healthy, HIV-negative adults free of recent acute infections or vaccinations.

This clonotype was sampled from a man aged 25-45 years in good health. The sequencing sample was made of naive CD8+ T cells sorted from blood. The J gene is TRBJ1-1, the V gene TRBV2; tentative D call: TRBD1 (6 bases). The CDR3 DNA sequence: TGTGCCAGCAGTGCTATACAGGGTATACCTGAAGCTTTCTTT. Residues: CASSAIQGIPEAFF.